One and the same sample provided the 15 T cell receptor beta chains below, sequenced in a study of blood T cells in healthy people across ages. The authors ran a second PCR of 7 to 11 cycles using a sample-barcoded 5' primer and a J-beta primer mix. TCRdb reprocessed the 5' RACE reads via MiXCR and lists one record per CDR3 protein. The table shows about 780,000 distinct CDR3 sequences, with approximately 24% occurring only once. The sample also formed part of further work on T cells of mothers and their children.

Specimen: blood. These receptors were obtained from a boy aged 5 to 17 in good health.

This rearrangement joins TRBV11-2 to TRBJ2-5; D could derive from TRBD1 or TRBD2 (5 bases each). Trimming removed 1 base at V and 2 bases at J, with 14 bases between. From germline, CDR1 is SGHAT and CDR2 FQNNGV. The CDR3 runs 16 residues. CDR3 coding DNA: TGTGCCAGCAGCTTAGCCCCTCGGGGCGGGCAAGAGACCCAGTACTTC. Its protein product is CASSLAPRGGQETQYF.

The V gene is TRBV9, the J gene TRBJ2-2; 12 bases are shared with TRBD1. The CDR3 is 16 amino acids. Germline assignment: CDR1 SGDLS and CDR2 YYNGEE. With 3 bases clipped from V and 6 bases from J, the junction kept 6 bases outside the gene matches. This chain's CDR3 is CASSEWDRGLPGELFF. The DNA of the CDR3 is TGTGCCAGCAGCGAGTGGGACAGGGGGCTTCCCGGGGAGCTGTTTTTT.

Details on this clonotype: A junction end diverges from the germline sequence, so it may reflect a read error. The chain has TRBV5-5 and TRBJ2-7; tentatively, D is TRBD1 (6 bases). The germline V gene has CDR1 SGHKS and CDR2 YYEKEE (reference sequence). This CDR3 has 15 amino acids. CDR3 in amino acids: CACSPRGYREYEQYF. CDR3 nucleotide sequence: TGTGCCTGCAGCCCTAGGGGGTACAGGGAATACGAGCAGTACTTC.

This clonotype has just a few counts. The genes are TRBV2 and TRBJ1-2; no definite D call. Germline lookup yields CDR1 SNHLY and CDR2 FYNNEI. The length of the CDR3 is 13 residues. V dropped 0 bases and J dropped 8 bases, with 10 bases sitting between them. CDR3 DNA sequence: TGTGCCAGCAGTGAAGCCGCCCGCTCGGGCTACACCTTC. Its protein product is CASSEAARSGYTF. Drawing the rest from reference TRBV2 and TRBJ1-2, the complete variable domain is EPEVTQTPSHQVTQMGQEVILRCVPISNHLYFYWYRQILGQKVEFLVSFYNNEISEKSEIFDDQFSVERPDGSNFTLKIRSTKLEDSAMYFCASSEAARSGYTFGSGTRLTVV.

The V and J genes are TRBV7-9 and TRBJ1-5; possibly TRBD1 for D (5 bases). Germline loops: CDR1 SEHNR, CDR2 FQNEAQ (reference sequence). The ends were cut back, 1 base at V and 0 bases at J, with 16 bases in the middle. This CDR3 is built from 18 residues. The CDR3 protein is CASSLGGWGVDSNQPQHF. The DNA of the CDR3 is TGTGCCAGCAGCTTAGGAGGGTGGGGGGTCGATAGCAATCAGCCCCAGCATTTT.

As regards this clonotype: One end of the junction fails to match germline, which may point to a read error. CDR3 nucleotides: TGTGCCACCAGCTATCACAGGGGATCAACTAATGAAAAGCTGTTTTTT. Amino acids: CATSYHRGSTNEKLFF. The chain employs TRBV15 and TRBJ1-4, with 7 bases that match TRBD1. CDR1 is LNHNV, CDR2 YYDKDF, per germline (reference sequence). The CDR3 is 16 residues long.

The chain joins TRBV30 to TRBJ1-3; D gene unclear. CDR3 length equals 10 residues. Germline V gene data show CDR1 as GTSNPN and CDR2 as SVGIG (reference sequence). Trimming removed 1 base from V and 8 bases from J, with 3 bases in between. This CDR3 is CAWSADTIYF. The CDR3 bases are TGTGCCTGGAGTGCTGACACCATATATTTT.

The table lists this clonotype with a count of one. The chain employs TRBV3-1 and TRBJ2-1; D might be TRBD1 (5 bases). There are 17 residues in the CDR3. Germline CDR1 reads LGHDT; CDR2 reads YNNKEL (reference sequence). Between the trimmed V and J ends, which lost 5 bases and 1 base, there was a span of 18 bases. CDR3 region: CASSSHTQALSYNEQFF. In nucleotides, the CDR3 is TGTGCCAGCAGCTCGCACACACAGGCTCTATCCTACAATGAGCAGTTCTTC.

This chain uses TRBV5-1 with TRBJ2-5; D gene unclear. The CDR3 runs to 14 residues. V was pared by 3 bases and J by 4 bases, with 13 bases between. Germline values: CDR1 SGHRS, CDR2 YFSETQ. CDR3 coding DNA: TGCGCCAGCAGCTCAACGAGCGCACCAGAGACCCAGTACTTC. Translation gives CASSSTSAPETQYF.

The V and J genes are TRBV6-6 and TRBJ2-5; D perhaps matches TRBD1 (6 bases). The J call may be mistaken, given a closer DNA end match to TRBJ2-7. The CDR3 length is 14 residues. Germline loops: CDR1 MNHNY, CDR2 SVGAGI (reference sequence). CDR3 residues: CASSNLVGGYEQYF. DNA of the CDR3: TGTGCCAGCAGCAACTTGGTAGGGGGATACGAGCAGTACTTC.

This clonotype was detected only a few times. The chain couples TRBV7-3 to TRBJ2-5; TRBD2 agrees at 12 bases. With the DNA end fitting TRBJ2-1 better, the J assignment may be wrong. Per germline, CDR1 SGHTA and CDR2 FQGTGA. The CDR3 runs 15 residues. The CDR3 loop reads CASSPLAGGHPEQFF. CDR3 DNA: TGTGCCAGCAGCCCCCTAGCGGGGGGGCACCCTGAGCAGTTCTTC.

The table lists this clonotype with a few counts. The CDR3 bases are TGTGCCAGCCGTCCCTCTGGCCCGGAGACCCAGTACTTC. This encodes CASRPSGPETQYF. This chain uses TRBV6-2 or TRBV6-3 with TRBJ2-1; D gene unclear. The DNA end is a closer match to TRBJ2-5, so the J assignment may be wrong. CDR3 size: 13 residues. CDR1 and CDR2 from the germline V gene are MNHEY and SVGEGT.

Turning to this clonotype: No conserved phenylalanine or tryptophan is present at the end of the CDR3, so a read error is the likely explanation. The chain couples TRBV5-5 to TRBJ2-3; D is unresolved. Germline-derived CDR1 and CDR2 are SGHKS and YYEKEE (reference sequence). The V gene lost 4 bases and the J gene lost 2 bases, with 11 bases spanning the gap. This CDR3 region has 14 residues. CDR3: CASSLEDFTDTQYV. The CDR3 nucleotides are TGTGCCAGCAGCCTTGAGGATTTCACAGATACGCAGTATGTT.

This clonotype was detected only a few times. The chain uses TRBV7-3 and TRBJ2-1; D is perhaps TRBD1 (5 bases). Germline CDR1 reads SGHTA; CDR2 reads FQGTGA. CDR3 length: 15 residues. V was cut by 0 bases and J by 1 base, with 7 bases left in between. CDR3 DNA: TGTGCCAGCAGCTTAACAGGGGAATCCTACAATGAGCAGTTCTTC. Encoded protein: CASSLTGESYNEQFF. The entire variable domain, with the rest obtained from reference TRBV7-3 and TRBJ2-1, is as follows: GAGVSQTPSNKVTEKGKYVELRCDPISGHTALYWYRQSLGQGPEFLIYFQGTGAADDSGLPNDRFFAVRPEGSVSTLKIQRTERGDSAVYLCASSLTGESYNEQFFGPGTRLTVL.

This clonotype has more than one count but fewer than ten. The gene calls are TRBV9 and TRBJ2-5; D may match TRBD1 or TRBD2 (7 bases each). Germline CDR1 SGDLS, CDR2 YYNGEE. V dropped 4 bases and J dropped 5 bases, with 18 bases sitting between them. The CDR3 length is 15 residues. The CDR3 bases are TGTGCCAGCAGCTATGGGGAGGGGGCTGGGGAGACCCAGTACTTC. Its translation: CASSYGEGAGETQYF.